Below, 25 T cell receptor beta chains from the same sample are listed, as sequenced in a study of beta chain features in type 1 diabetes. Expressed TCRB transcripts were sequenced, since all the RNA that had been isolated was reverse transcribed. Some clones are missing from TCRdb's copy, which holds only in-frame ones; the method was immunoSEQ multiplex PCR. The profile shows under 350,000 clones, around 7.3% of them singletons. Sequences were obtained from central memory CD4+ T cells from blood. These receptors came from a woman aged 18-29 years in good health.

This clone has more than one count but fewer than ten. This chain links TRBV7-2 with TRBJ2-7; weak D call: TRBD2 (5 bases). The CDR3 is 13 amino acids. The germline gives CDR1 SGHTA, CDR2 FQGNSA. Trimming pared 3 bases from V and 2 bases from J, leaving 8 bases between. Written as DNA, the CDR3 is TGTGCCAGCAGCTTGGACGGGACCTACGAGCAGTACTTC. It codes for CASSLDGTYEQYF.

The V and J genes are TRBV4-1 and TRBJ1-3, with a weak D call TRBD1 (5 bases). Per the germline V gene, CDR1 is MGHRA and CDR2 is YSYEKL. There are 17 residues in the CDR3. V gave up 1 base and J gave up 0 bases, with 13 bases separating them. The CDR3 here is CASSQGGPGTSGNTIYF. The CDR3 DNA sequence: TGCGCCAGCAGCCAAGGCGGTCCGGGGACCTCTGGAAACACCATATATTTT.

This clone came up a few times. The chain is built from TRBV7-3 and TRBJ1-1, with unresolved D. Per the germline V gene, CDR1 is SGHTA and CDR2 is FQGTGA. This CDR3 contains 13 residues. V dropped 2 bases and J dropped 4 bases, with 8 bases sitting between them. Here the CDR3 reads CASSLVRVTEAFF. The CDR3 DNA reads TGTGCCAGCAGCTTAGTCCGTGTCACTGAAGCTTTCTTT.

V gene TRBV4-1 combines with J gene TRBJ2-5, with 7 bases aligning to TRBD1. CDR1 is MGHRA, CDR2 YSYEKL, per germline. CDR3 length equals 15 residues. With 0 bases clipped from V and 5 bases from J, the junction kept 6 bases outside the gene matches. CDR3 nucleotides: TGCGCCAGCAGCCAAGAACAGGGGAGATACGAGACCCAGTACTTC. It specifies CASSQEQGRYETQYF.

The chain carries TRBV19 and TRBJ1-1, with TRBD1 identical over 7 bases. The CDR3 runs to 17 residues. In germline, CDR1 is LNHDA, CDR2 SQIVND (reference sequence). V shed 2 bases and J 0 bases; nucleotides not matched to a gene: 9. This CDR3 reads CASSILDRNLMNTEAFF. CDR3 in DNA: TGTGCCAGTAGTATACTGGACAGGAACCTTATGAACACTGAAGCTTTCTTT.

In this sample, this clone turned up a few times. This chain connects TRBV7-9 to TRBJ1-4; tentatively, D is TRBD1 (5 bases). Germline V CDR1 and CDR2: SEHNR, FQNEAQ (reference sequence). This CDR3 comprises 14 residues. V lost 3 bases, J lost 7 bases, and 12 bases lay in between. The CDR3 DNA reads as TGTGCCAGCAGCTTCTTAGGGAGGGGTGAAAAACTGTTTTTT. Protein sequence: CASSFLGRGEKLFF.

This clone was seen more than once but under ten times. This CDR3 is CALRGLTDTQYF. The CDR3 DNA reads TGTGCCCTCCGGGGCCTCACAGATACGCAGTATTTT. The V and J genes are TRBV7-9 and TRBJ2-3; D assignment may be TRBD1 or TRBD2 (5 bases each). Trimming took 11 bases from V and 2 from J, leaving 11 bases between them. Germline-derived CDR1 and CDR2 are SEHNR and FQNEAQ (reference sequence). CDR3 length: 12 residues.

This clone was observed a handful of times. The V gene is TRBV6-1, the J gene TRBJ2-1; possibly TRBD2 for D (7 bases). Trimming stripped 6 bases from V and 5 bases from J, with 17 bases between. CDR1 is MNHNS, CDR2 SASEGT, per germline. The CDR3 has 15 amino acids. CDR3 nucleotide sequence: TGTGCCAGCAGCCGGGCGCTGGGGGGGCACAATGAGCAGTTCTTC. Translation gives CASSRALGGHNEQFF.

This clone was seen a few times. This chain connects TRBV7-8 to TRBJ2-2; 8 nucleotides align to TRBD1. The V segment lost 4 bases and the J segment 6 bases; nucleotides outside the gene matches: 7. This CDR3 comprises 15 residues. Germline V CDR1 and CDR2: SGHVS, FQNEAQ. CDR3 sequence (DNA): TGTGCCAGCAGCTCGGGACAGGAGGGGGCCGGGGAGCTGTTTTTT. The encoded protein is CASSSGQEGAGELFF. Filled out from reference TRBV7-8 and TRBJ2-2, the complete variable domain reads GAGVSQSPRYKVAKRGQDVALRCDPISGHVSLFWYQQALGQGPEFLTYFQNEAQLDKSGLPSDRFFAERPEGSVSTLKIQRTQQEDSAVYLCASSSGQEGAGELFFGEGSRLTVL.

The rearrangement uses TRBV11-2 and TRBJ2-1, with 9 positions matching TRBD2. Germline-derived CDR1 and CDR2 are SGHAT and FQNNGV. J lost 9 bases, V lost 7 bases, and 19 bases had no gene match. CDR3 length: 17 amino acids. CDR3 nucleotides: TGTGCCAGCACCTATACCTTAGCGGGAGCGACTTCGGGTGAGCAGTTCTTC. This encodes CASTYTLAGATSGEQFF.

J is TRBJ1-2 and V is TRBV7-2; no definite D call. The germline V gene encodes CDR1 SGHTA and CDR2 FQGNSA. The CDR3 covers 13 residues. V was trimmed by 2 bases and J by 3 bases, leaving 7 bases between them. CDR3 in DNA: TGTGCCAGCAGCTTATACGGGGACTATGGCTACACCTTC. Its protein product is CASSLYGDYGYTF.

This clone was observed a few times. One end of the junction does not line up with germline, which may come from a read error. The chain recombines TRBV7-9 with TRBJ2-7, with 10 positions matching TRBD1. Germline V gene sequence: CDR1 SEHNR, CDR2 FQNEAQ (reference sequence). CDR3 length equals 14 residues. The CDR3 reads CASSQSGDPGQGNF. CDR3 sequence (DNA): TGTGCCAGCAGCCAATCCGGGGATCCGGGACAGGGGAACTTC.

V and J are TRBV19 and TRBJ2-1, with 8 bases lining up with TRBD2. The CDR3 totals 15 residues. Germline assignment: CDR1 LNHDA and CDR2 SQIVND (reference sequence). With 3 bases clipped from V and 5 bases from J, the junction kept 6 bases outside the gene matches. The CDR3 coding sequence is TGTGCCAGTAGTATGGGACTAGACCCGAACAATGAGCAGTTCTTC. This encodes CASSMGLDPNNEQFF.

This clone was counted a few times. The V gene is TRBV7-2, the J gene TRBJ2-1; perhaps TRBD2 as D (5 bases). The CDR3 covers 15 residues. V shed 3 bases and J shed 0 bases, with 9 bases lying between them. Germline V lookup: CDR1 SGHTA, CDR2 FQGNSA. The CDR3 sequence: CASSLRGSSYNEQFF. The CDR3 DNA reads as TGTGCCAGCAGCTTGCGTGGGAGCTCCTACAATGAGCAGTTCTTC.

This clone turned up a few times. This chain uses TRBV28 with TRBJ2-1; 11 bases are shared with TRBD2. V was clipped by 4 bases and J by 9 bases; unmatched bases: 8. This CDR3 region has 15 residues. Germline loops: CDR1 MDHEN, CDR2 SYDVKM. CDR3 in DNA: TGTGCCAGCAGTTCCCGACTAGCGGGGTATAGTGAGCAGTTCTTC. Its translation: CASSSRLAGYSEQFF.

This clone was picked up one time. The CDR3: CASSFNKQSATYLNTEAFF. Here the CDR3 DNA reads TGTGCCAGCAGTTTCAACAAACAATCTGCGACTTACCTAAACACTGAAGCTTTCTTT. The gene calls are TRBV27 and TRBJ1-1; D gene uncertain. CDR1 and CDR2 (germline): MNHEY, SMNVEV (reference sequence). This CDR3 has 19 residues. V was shortened by 3 bases and J by 2 bases, with 25 bases between the two germline ends.

The rearrangement joins TRBV30 to TRBJ1-2; no clear D. CDR3 length: 11 residues. The V gene lost 4 bases and the J gene lost 8 bases, with 11 bases spanning the gap. Germline loops: CDR1 GTSNPN, CDR2 SVGIG (reference sequence). CDR3: CAWNPGGGYTF. CDR3 DNA sequence: TGTGCCTGGAACCCCGGCGGAGGCTACACCTTC. The whole variable domain, remainder taken from reference TRBV30 and TRBJ1-2, is SQTIHQWPATLVQPVGSPLSLECTVEGTSNPNLYWYRQAAGRGLQLLFYSVGIGQISSEVPQNLSASRPQDRQFILSSKKLLLSDSGFYLCAWNPGGGYTFGSGTRLTVV.

This clone has only a few counts. CDR3 loop: CASSPTGLLSAEAFF. The CDR3 nucleotides are TGTGCCAGCTCACCGACGGGACTTCTAAGCGCTGAAGCTTTCTTT. The J gene is TRBJ1-1, the V gene TRBV18; a weak D match, TRBD1 (5 bases). Per germline, CDR1 KGHSH and CDR2 LQKENI. The CDR3 is 15 residues long. With 3 bases removed from V and 6 bases from J, the gap between germline ends came to 17 bases.

This clone showed up just a few times. The rearrangement links TRBV5-4 to TRBJ2-5, with 8 bases aligning to TRBD1. Germline loops: CDR1 SGHNT, CDR2 YYREEE (reference sequence). With 5 bases clipped from V and 1 base from J, the junction kept 4 bases outside the gene matches. The CDR3 covers 14 residues. The CDR3 coding sequence is TGTGCCAGCAGTACGGGACAGGTCCAAGAGACCCAGTACTTC. Translation gives CASSTGQVQETQYF. The full variable domain, completed using reference TRBV5-4 and TRBJ2-5, is ETGVTQSPTHLIKTRGQQVTLRCSSQSGHNTVSWYQQALGQGPQFIFQYYREEENGRGNFPPRFSGLQFPNYSSELNVNALELDDSALYLCASSTGQVQETQYFGPGTRLLVL.

At least ten counts were recorded for this clone. The genes are TRBV14 and TRBJ2-7; D is unresolved. Germline CDR1 is SGHDN and CDR2 is FVKESK. The CDR3 loop spans 14 amino acids. Trimming left V 1 base short and J 4 bases short, with 11 bases between. The CDR3 here is CASSQAVPPYEQYF. The CDR3 nucleotides are TGTGCCAGCAGCCAAGCCGTACCCCCTTACGAGCAGTACTTC.

This clone has a count of ten or more. The chain joins TRBV7-8 to TRBJ2-5; 8 bases are shared with TRBD1. The CDR3 extends over 16 amino acids. V shed 1 base, J shed 1 base, and the junction held 5 bases outside the gene matches. CDR1 SGHVS and CDR2 FQNEAQ come from the germline V gene. The CDR3 loop is CASSLGDRRLQETQYF. For the CDR3, the DNA is TGTGCCAGCAGCTTAGGGGACAGGCGGCTCCAAGAGACCCAGTACTTC.

The sample holds many counts of this clone. Other nucleotide sequences from this sample produce the same CDR3. V is TRBV15 and J is TRBJ1-3, with no clear D. V was shortened by 3 bases and J by 0 bases, with 9 bases between the two germline ends. The CDR3 contains 15 residues. CDR1 LNHNV and CDR2 YYDKDF come from the germline V gene (reference sequence). CDR3 nucleotide sequence: TGTGCCACCAGCAGGGATGGGATCTCTGGAAACACCATATATTTT. It yields the protein CATSRDGISGNTIYF.

This clone was seen repeatedly, ten times or more. The chain couples TRBV19 to TRBJ2-2; tentatively, D is TRBD1 (6 bases). CDR1 and CDR2 (germline): LNHDA, SQIVND (reference sequence). The V and J ends lost 10 bases and 0 bases respectively, with 15 bases between them. The CDR3 length is 15 residues. The CDR3 nucleotides are TGTGCCACGCTGGAACAGGGAACGAACACCGGGGAGCTGTTTTTT. Protein sequence: CATLEQGTNTGELFF.

The sample holds a few counts of this clone. CDR3 region: CASSLASGDRGYTF. The CDR3 nucleotides are TGCGCCAGCAGCTTGGCCTCAGGGGATCGTGGCTACACCTTC. The gene calls are TRBV5-1 and TRBJ1-2, with a tentative D call TRBD1 (6 bases). This CDR3 is built from 14 residues. Deletions cut 0 bases from V and 7 bases from J, with 13 bases between. Germline CDR1 SGHRS, CDR2 YFSETQ.

The genes are TRBV15 and TRBJ1-6, with a possible D match to TRBD1 (6 bases). Trimming cost V 0 bases and J 10 bases, with 16 bases left between them. CDR3 length: 16 amino acids. CDR1 is LNHNV and CDR2 is YYDKDF in the germline V gene (reference sequence). The CDR3: CATSREGASSGSPLHF. CDR3 sequence (DNA): TGTGCCACCAGCAGAGAGGGGGCGTCCAGTGGATCACCCCTCCACTTT.